The clone carrying this TCR beta chain was counted a few times. Its specificity is not known. The protocol was immunoSEQ multiplex PCR, while the TCRdb copy is restricted to in-frame clones and leaves out a portion. The sample has 130,000 or so clones, just under 95% seen once; the top ten hold roughly 7.2%. V was cut by 0 bases and J by 0 bases, with 10 bases left in between. The germline CDR1 and CDR2 sequences are SGHDT and YYEEEE. The CDR3 runs to 16 residues. This sample stems from a study of T cell responses to AZD1222 COVID-19 vaccine. General study results and limits: Repertoires were collected only later (after the peak T cell response had occurred). The number of AZD1222 recipients seropositive at baseline was only five or six. Reportedly, nearly half the spike-specific TCRs target unmutated variant regions. Clonal diversity was possibly underestimated, and white British individuals and females predominated among donors.

The receptor's source is an adult in good health. The rearrangement links TRBV5-6 to TRBJ1-3; no reliable D call. The sequenced sample was peripheral blood, obtained on day 0 of AZD1222 vaccination. The CDR3 DNA reads TGTGCCAGCAGCTTGGCCAACCTCCCCTCTGGAAACACCATATATTTT. It encodes CASSLANLPSGNTIYF.